This record concerns one T cell receptor (beta chain) sequence. Antigen: not known. Method: immunoSEQ multiplex PCR; TCRdb's copy keeps in-frame clones and lacks some. The table lists nearly 750,000 clones, about two thirds of them singletons. These data are taken from a study of shared clonotypes between healthy human individuals. Study summary: Plates per donor: three CD4 naive, three CD4 memory, two CD8 naive, one CD8 memory. Broader study findings: Naive CD4 clonotypes were shared across a few donors at around 5%. A limitation of the genetic and exposure-history diversity represented arose from few donors.

Memory CD4+ cells were the fraction left after CD45RA+ naive selection. The source material was memory CD4+ T cells sorted from blood. The sample's subset: CD45RA-negative fraction. The sequence came from a woman in her 30s in good health.

The chain's CDR3 is CSASPGDEQYF. Here the CDR3 DNA reads TGCAGTGCCAGCCCAGGCGACGAGCAGTACTTC. The chain links TRBV20-1 to TRBJ2-7; no reliable D call. Trimming took 6 bases from V and 5 from J, leaving 11 bases between them. The CDR3 consists of 11 residues. CDR1 and CDR2 (germline): DFQATT, SNEGSKA (reference sequence).